This note documents a single T cell receptor (beta chain) sequence. Its antigen is currently unknown. The sample comes from a study of T cell responses to AZD1222 COVID-19 vaccine. Study as a whole: Samples with a second dose at about 4 or about 12 weeks were pooled together. The study, taken as a whole, reports: Of the AZD1222 recipients, only six were seropositive at baseline.

Generated by immunoSEQ multiplex PCR, the TCRdb table keeps only in-frame clones and is missing some. The profile shows 70,000 to 85,000 clones, around 86% of them singletons. In germline, CDR1 is MDHEN, CDR2 SYDVKM. The CDR3 covers 13 residues. Trimming took 7 bases from V and 0 from J, leaving 6 bases between them. The origin of this receptor is an adult in good health. The rearrangement joins TRBV28 to TRBJ2-2, with D unresolved. Sample: peripheral blood, taken on day 0 of AZD1222 vaccination. The CDR3 DNA follows: TGTGCCAGCACAGAAGCGAACACCGGGGAGCTGTTTTTT. This sequence encodes CASTEANTGELFF.